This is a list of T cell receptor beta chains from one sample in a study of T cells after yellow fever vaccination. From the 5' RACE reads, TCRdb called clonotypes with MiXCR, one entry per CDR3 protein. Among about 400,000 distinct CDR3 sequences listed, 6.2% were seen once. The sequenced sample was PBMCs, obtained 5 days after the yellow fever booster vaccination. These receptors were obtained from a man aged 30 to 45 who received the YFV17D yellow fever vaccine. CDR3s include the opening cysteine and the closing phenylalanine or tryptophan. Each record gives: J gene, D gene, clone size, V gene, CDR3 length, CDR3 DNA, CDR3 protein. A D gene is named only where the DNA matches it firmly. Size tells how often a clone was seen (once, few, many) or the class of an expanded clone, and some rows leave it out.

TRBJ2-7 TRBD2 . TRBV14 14 TGTGCCAGCAAAAGGGCGGGAGGAGGGTACGAGCAGTACTTC CASKRAGGGYEQYF
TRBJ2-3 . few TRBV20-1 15 TGCAGTGTCGAGGTGGCGGGATCTGGGACAGATACGCAGTATTTT CSVEVAGSGTDTQYF
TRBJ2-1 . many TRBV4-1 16 TGCGCCAGCAGCCAAGGAGGTCGGGGCCTGGACAATGAGCAGTTCTTC CASSQGGRGLDNEQFF
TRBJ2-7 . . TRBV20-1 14 TGCAGTGCTACCTCCCGACCCTACCCTTACGAGCAGTACTTC CSATSRPYPYEQYF
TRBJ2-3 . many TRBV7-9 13 TGTGCCAGCAGGCCGGCTGGCACAGATACGCAGTATTTT CASRPAGTDTQYF
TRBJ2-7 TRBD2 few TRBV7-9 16 TGTGCCAGCAGCTTAGGAGGAGGAGCGGGAGGTGCTGTGCAGTACTTC CASSLGGGAGGAVQYF
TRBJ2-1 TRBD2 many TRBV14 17 TGTGCCAGCAGCCAAATAGCGGGAGGGCCATCCTACAATGAGCAGTTCTTC CASSQIAGGPSYNEQFF
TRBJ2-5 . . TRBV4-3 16 TGCGCCAGCAGCCAAGGTTTCAGCGGAATTCAAGAGACCCAGTACTTC CASSQGFSGIQETQYF
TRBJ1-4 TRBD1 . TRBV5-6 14 TGTGCCAGCAGCCCGACAGGGGAGTATGAAAAACTGTTTTTT CASSPTGEYEKLFF
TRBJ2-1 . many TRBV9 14 TGTGCCAGCAGCGTAGGTAGCGAGTACAATGAGCAGTTCTTC CASSVGSEYNEQFF
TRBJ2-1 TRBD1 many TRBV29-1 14 TGCAGCGTCCTTAGGGACAGGGGGCCTAATGAGCAGTTCTTC CSVLRDRGPNEQFF
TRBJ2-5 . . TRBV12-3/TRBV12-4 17 TGTGCCAGCAGTTTCGGGGCAGGGCATTTTGTAGGGGAGACCCAGTACTTC CASSFGAGHFVGETQYF
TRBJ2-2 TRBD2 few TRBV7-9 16 TGTGCCAGCAGCCCGTTGACGGGAGGGTACACCGGGGAGCTGTTTTTT CASSPLTGGYTGELFF
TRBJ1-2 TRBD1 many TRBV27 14 TGTGCCAGCAGTCGTCGGGACAGAAACTATGGCTACACCTTC CASSRRDRNYGYTF
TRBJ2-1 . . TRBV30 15 TGTGCCTGGAGTGAAGGCCCGGGTTGGTACAATGAGCAGTTCTTC CAWSEGPGWYNEQFF
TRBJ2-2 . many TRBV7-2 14 TGTGCCAGCAGCTTTGCCCCCGATACCGGGGAGCTGTTTTTT CASSFAPDTGELFF
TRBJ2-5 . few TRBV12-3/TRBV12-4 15 TGTGCCAGCAGTTTACACGGGGACTACCAAGAGACCCAGTACTTC CASSLHGDYQETQYF